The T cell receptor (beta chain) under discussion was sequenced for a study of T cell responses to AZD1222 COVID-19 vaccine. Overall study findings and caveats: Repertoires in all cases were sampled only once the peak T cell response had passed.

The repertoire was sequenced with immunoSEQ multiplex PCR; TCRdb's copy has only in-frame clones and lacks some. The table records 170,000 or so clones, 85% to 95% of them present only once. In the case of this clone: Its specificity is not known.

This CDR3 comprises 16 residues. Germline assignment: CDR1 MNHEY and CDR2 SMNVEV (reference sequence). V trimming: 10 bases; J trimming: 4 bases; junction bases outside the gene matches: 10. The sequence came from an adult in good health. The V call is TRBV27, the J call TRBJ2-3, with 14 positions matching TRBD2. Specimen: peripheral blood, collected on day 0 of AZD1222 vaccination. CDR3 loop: CATATSGGERADTQYF. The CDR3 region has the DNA TGTGCCACTGCGACTAGCGGGGGGGAGCGCGCAGATACGCAGTATTTT.